The TCR beta chain described here comes from a study of T cell repertoires in cytomegalovirus infection (dated by TCRdb to between 2017 and 2020). In terms of the full investigation: Donor HLA type was relevant to the analysis, as public TCR beta signatures indicated carriage of CMV infection together with the matching HLA type. Results and caveats for the whole study, not just this receptor: The ex vivo response was dominated by HLA-C-restricted CMV-specific TCR beta clonotypes, and the single most frequent clonotype in two of eight donors was supplied by these HLA-C-restricted clonotypes. In both this cohort and an independent roughly 330-donor cohort, the cumulative frequency of public TCR beta family members distinguished carriers of CMV infection plus the relevant HLA type.

From the cysteine through the phenylalanine, the CDR3 covers 16 amino acids. Only the CDR3 part of the read is kept: 48 bases, read in frame from the first base. The germline V gene (reference sequence) sets CDR1 to DFQATT and CDR2 to SNEGSKA. At the junction V is shortened by 3 bases and J by 1 base; bases outside the gene matches: 7. This clonotype was seen many times. This receptor's antigen is unknown. Base qualities are not at hand, and no much larger clone is one base apart. The sequencer was an Illumina HiSeq 1500. TCRdb ran its own pipeline on the public reads, namely fastp trimming at Q25 and MiXCR clone calling, and kept in-frame beta chains. All rows with the same CDR3 protein become a single entry with the most common DNA and genes. The sample records about 300,000 distinct CDR3 sequences, about a tenth of which are singletons. The ten largest clonotypes hold approximately 2.3% of the sample.

The specimen sequenced was PBMCs. This TCR derives from a human donor in good health (CMV status not recorded). Some clones in this sample may be carry-over from other donors' samples. The sequence links TRBV20-1 to TRBJ1-5; 9 of the junction bases match TRBD1. This receptor has the CDR3 CSARAEGQGSNQPQHF. The nucleotide sequence reads TGCAGTGCTAGGGCCGAGGGACAGGGAAGCAATCAGCCCCAGCATTTT.